The 8 T cell receptor beta chains reported below all come from one sample, sequenced in a study of blood T cell repertoires in COVID-19. Some clones are missing from TCRdb's copy, which holds only in-frame ones; the method was immunoSEQ multiplex PCR. The table shows 150,000 to 190,000 clones, with around 80% occurring only once. The sequenced sample consisted of peripheral blood. These receptors were obtained from a woman between 50 and 59 years old with acute or convalescent COVID-19.

The J gene is TRBJ2-1, the V gene TRBV19; 9 positions match TRBD2. The length of the CDR3 is 15 residues. Germline V lookup: CDR1 LNHDA, CDR2 SQIVND (reference sequence). V lost 7 bases, J lost 4 bases, and 8 bases stayed unmatched. CDR3: CASKTGTSKYNEQFF. Here the CDR3 DNA reads TGTGCCAGTAAAACCGGGACTAGCAAGTACAATGAGCAGTTCTTC. The complete variable domain, with remaining parts taken from reference TRBV19 and TRBJ2-1, reads DGGITQSPKYLFRKEGQNVTLSCEQNLNHDAMYWYRQDPGQGLRLIYYSQIVNDFQKGDIAEGYSVSREKKESFPLTVTSAQKNPTAFYLCASKTGTSKYNEQFFGPGTRLTVL.

The J gene is TRBJ1-2, the V gene TRBV3-1 (or the pseudogene TRBV3-2); TRBD1 agrees at 9 bases. The CDR3 spans 14 residues. Trimming cost V 4 bases and J 5 bases; bases outside gene matches: 5. Germline CDR1 reads LGHDT; CDR2 reads YNNKEL (reference sequence). The CDR3, as DNA: TGTGCCAGCAGCCCGGGACAGGGTCAATATGGCTACACCTTC. As protein: CASSPGQGQYGYTF.

The chain recombines TRBV5-4 with TRBJ2-3; 13 positions match TRBD2. The V gene's germline CDR1 is SGHNT and CDR2 YYREEE (reference sequence). The CDR3 totals 16 residues. Trimming at V came to 2 bases and at J to 4 bases, leaving 4 bases not matched to a gene. The DNA for the CDR3 is TGTGCCAGCAGCTTACTAGCGGGAGGGCCCCCAGATACGCAGTATTTT. It specifies CASSLLAGGPPDTQYF.

The gene calls are TRBV10-3 and TRBJ2-1; 8 bases align to TRBD1. This CDR3 region has 12 residues. Losses at the gene ends were 8 bases for V and 8 bases for J; bases not matched to a gene: 5. The germline V gene has CDR1 ENHRY and CDR2 SYGVKD. The CDR3 reads CAISDRAHEQFF. In DNA, the CDR3 is TGTGCCATCTCGGACAGGGCCCATGAGCAGTTCTTC.

The chain employs TRBV6-5 and TRBJ1-6; the D is unclear. The CDR3 contains 15 residues. Per the germline V gene, CDR1 is MNHEY and CDR2 is SVGAGI. V shed 2 bases and J shed 0 bases, with 5 bases lying between them. CDR3 bases: TGTGCCAGCAGTTACCCGAGCTCCTATAATTCACCCCTCCACTTT. It translates to CASSYPSSYNSPLHF.

This rearrangement joins TRBV6-5 to TRBJ1-2; TRBD1 might be the D (6 bases). Per the germline V gene, CDR1 is MNHEY and CDR2 is SVGAGI. The CDR3 contains 13 residues. The ends were cut back, 11 bases at V and 5 bases at J, with 18 bases in the middle. CDR3 residues: CAGSGAVGYGYTF. The CDR3 DNA follows: TGTGCCGGATCAGGGGCCGTAGGGTATGGCTACACCTTC.

The gene calls are TRBV2 and TRBJ1-5, with unresolved D. Looked up from germline, CDR1 is SNHLY and CDR2 is FYNNEI. The CDR3 consists of 15 residues. Trimming cost V 5 bases and J 3 bases, with 14 bases left between them. CDR3 loop: CASSSTSRYNQPQHF. The CDR3 bases are TGTGCCAGCAGTTCGACAAGTAGATACAATCAGCCCCAGCATTTT.

In this sample, this clone turned up a few times. Other DNA sequences in this specimen translate into the identical CDR3. CDR3 nucleotide sequence: TGTGCCAGCAGTTTAGCGAGATACACTGAAGCTTTCTTT. Amino acid sequence: CASSLARYTEAFF. The chain combines TRBV12-3 or TRBV12-4 with TRBJ1-1; D call uncertain. This CDR3 has 13 residues. Trimming left V 0 bases short and J 3 bases short, with 5 bases between.